The source of this TCR beta chain is a study of cytomegalovirus exposure and HLA in healthy donors. A multiplex PCR was run with 60 Vbeta primers and 13 Jbeta primers. The protocol was immunoSEQ multiplex PCR, while the TCRdb copy is restricted to in-frame clones and leaves out a portion. This table has around 150,000 clones, approximately 83% appearing once. CDR1 and CDR2 (germline): SGHRS, YFSETQ. The CDR3 contains 15 residues. The J segment lost 4 bases and the V segment lost 2 bases, leaving 8 bases of the junction unmatched. This clone has only a few counts. The gene calls are TRBV5-1 and TRBJ1-1; TRBD1 matches at 7 bases. This clonotype was obtained from a woman aged 18 to 35 in good health and CMV-seronegative. Sequenced: PBMCs. CDR3 amino acids: CASSFLQGYSTEAFF. CDR3 sequence (DNA): TGCGCCAGCAGCTTCCTACAGGGGTATTCCACTGAAGCTTTCTTT.